A selection of T cell receptor beta chains follows, all from one sample in a study of OX40 agonist ivuxolimab in advanced cancers. The assay was immunoSEQ multiplex PCR, and TCRdb's table has in-frame clones only and misses some. The sample yields about 67,000 clones, more than 75% seen once. The sequences come from CD4+ or CD8+ T cells sorted from blood, collected in a trial of the OX40 agonist ivuxolimab. All receptors come from an adult with an advanced solid tumor such as melanoma, head and neck, liver or kidney cancer. Both conserved end residues are part of each CDR3. The order of the fields is D gene, J gene, V gene, clone size, CDR3 protein, CDR3 DNA. A D gene is named only where the DNA matches it firmly. Rows may omit the clone size; those that give it use once, few, many or a size class.

D gene: NA
J gene: TRBJ2-7
V gene: TRBV12-1
clone size: once
CDR3 protein: CASSRPSTSGGGKQYF
CDR3 DNA: TGTGCCAGCAGCCGCCCTTCCACTAGCGGGGGGGGTAAGCAGTACTTC

D gene: NA
J gene: TRBJ1-2
V gene: TRBV19
clone size: NA
CDR3 protein: CASNNRPNYGYTF
CDR3 DNA: TGTGCCAGTAACAATCGCCCTAACTATGGCTACACCTTC

D gene: NA
J gene: TRBJ2-1
V gene: TRBV14
clone size: NA
CDR3 protein: CASSPDSSSYNEQFF
CDR3 DNA: TGTGCCAGCAGCCCAGATTCGAGCTCCTACAATGAGCAGTTCTTC

D gene: NA
J gene: TRBJ2-7
V gene: TRBV2
clone size: NA
CDR3 protein: CASSPDTARDYEQYF
CDR3 DNA: TGTGCCAGCAGCCCCGACACAGCCAGAGATTACGAGCAGTACTTC

D gene: NA
J gene: TRBJ2-3
V gene: TRBV7-3
clone size: NA
CDR3 protein: CASSTIATDTQYF
CDR3 DNA: TGTGCCAGCAGCACGATAGCCACAGATACGCAGTATTTT

D gene: TRBD2
J gene: TRBJ2-3
V gene: TRBV10-1
clone size: NA
CDR3 protein: CASSELGTSGGVRDTQYF
CDR3 DNA: TGCGCCAGCAGTGAGCTGGGGACTAGCGGGGGGGTTAGAGATACGCAGTATTTT

D gene: NA
J gene: TRBJ2-1
V gene: TRBV7-9
clone size: NA
CDR3 protein: CASSLDPTYNEQFF
CDR3 DNA: TGTGCCAGCAGCTTAGATCCTACCTACAATGAGCAGTTCTTC

D gene: NA
J gene: TRBJ1-1
V gene: TRBV27
clone size: NA
CDR3 protein: CASSLYGPPPVNTEAFF
CDR3 DNA: TGTGCCAGCAGTTTATACGGGCCTCCCCCTGTGAACACTGAAGCTTTCTTT

D gene: NA
J gene: TRBJ2-6
V gene: TRBV7-3
clone size: NA
CDR3 protein: CASSLGGGANVLTF
CDR3 DNA: TGTGCCAGCAGCTTAGGTGGTGGGGCCAACGTCCTGACTTTC

D gene: TRBD1
J gene: TRBJ2-4
V gene: TRBV2
clone size: NA
CDR3 protein: CASSAGTGVNIQYF
CDR3 DNA: TGTGCCAGCAGCGCCGGGACAGGGGTAAACATTCAGTACTTC